Detailed here is one T cell receptor (beta chain). What it binds is unknown. The protocol was immunoSEQ multiplex PCR, while the TCRdb copy is restricted to in-frame clones and leaves out a portion. The profile shows approximately 130,000 clones, 80% to 95% of them singletons. This sample is drawn from a study of T cell responses to AZD1222 COVID-19 vaccine. Notes on the study in general: The repertoires were collected only after the peak T cell response.

Source: peripheral blood, taken 28 days after the second AZD1222 dose. This receptor was taken from an adult who received the AZD1222 COVID-19 vaccine.

CDR3 protein: CASSPQGALGTEAFF. The CDR3 bases are TGCGCCAGCAGCCCTCAGGGGGCGCTGGGAACTGAAGCTTTCTTT. The gene calls are TRBV5-1 and TRBJ1-1, with 8 bases lining up with TRBD1. From germline, CDR1 is SGHRS and CDR2 YFSETQ. The V segment lost 4 bases and the J segment 5 bases; nucleotides outside the gene matches: 10. The CDR3 contains 15 residues.